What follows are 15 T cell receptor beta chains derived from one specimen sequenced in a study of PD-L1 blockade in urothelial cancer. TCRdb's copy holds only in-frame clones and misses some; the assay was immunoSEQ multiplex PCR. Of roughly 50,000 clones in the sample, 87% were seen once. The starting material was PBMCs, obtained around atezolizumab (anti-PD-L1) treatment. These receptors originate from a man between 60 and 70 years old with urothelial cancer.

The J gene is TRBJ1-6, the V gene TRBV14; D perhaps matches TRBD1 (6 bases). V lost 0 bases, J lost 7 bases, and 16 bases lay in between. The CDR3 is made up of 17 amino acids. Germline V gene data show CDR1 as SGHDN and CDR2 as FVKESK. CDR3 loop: CASSQEGQGPLNSPLHF. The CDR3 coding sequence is TGTGCCAGCAGCCAAGAAGGCCAGGGGCCCTTAAATTCACCCCTCCACTTT.

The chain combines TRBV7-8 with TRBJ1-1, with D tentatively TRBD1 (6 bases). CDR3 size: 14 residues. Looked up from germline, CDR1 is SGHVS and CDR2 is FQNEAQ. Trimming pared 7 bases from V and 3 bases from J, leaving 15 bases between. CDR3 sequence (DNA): TGTGCCAGCACCCGGACAGAGACGGACACTGAAGCTTTCTTT. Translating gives CASTRTETDTEAFF.

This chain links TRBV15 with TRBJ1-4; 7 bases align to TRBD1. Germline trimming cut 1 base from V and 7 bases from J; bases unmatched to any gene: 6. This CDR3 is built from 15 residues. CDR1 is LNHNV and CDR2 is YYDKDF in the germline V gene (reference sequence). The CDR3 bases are TGTGCCACCAGCAGAGCCGACAGGGTGGTTGAAAAACTGTTTTTT. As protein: CATSRADRVVEKLFF.

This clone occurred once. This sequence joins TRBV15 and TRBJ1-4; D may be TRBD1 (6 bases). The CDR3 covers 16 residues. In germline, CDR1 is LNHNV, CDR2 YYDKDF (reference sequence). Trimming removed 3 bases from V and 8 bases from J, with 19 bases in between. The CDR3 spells CATSSGPRGRNEKLFF. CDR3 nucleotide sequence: TGTGCCACCAGCAGCGGCCCTAGGGGGAGAAACGAAAAACTGTTTTTT.

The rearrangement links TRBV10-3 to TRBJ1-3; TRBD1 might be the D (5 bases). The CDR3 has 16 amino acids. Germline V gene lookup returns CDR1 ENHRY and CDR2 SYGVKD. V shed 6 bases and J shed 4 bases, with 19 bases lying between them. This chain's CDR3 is CAIRLLETAGGNTIYF. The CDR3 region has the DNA TGTGCCATCAGACTCCTAGAGACAGCCGGCGGAAACACCATATATTTT.

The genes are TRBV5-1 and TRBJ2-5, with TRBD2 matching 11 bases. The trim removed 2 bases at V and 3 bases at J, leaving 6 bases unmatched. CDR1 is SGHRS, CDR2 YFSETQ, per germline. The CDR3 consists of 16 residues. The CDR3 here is CASSLTSGGTKETQYF. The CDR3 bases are TGCGCCAGCAGCTTAACTAGCGGGGGAACCAAAGAGACCCAGTACTTC. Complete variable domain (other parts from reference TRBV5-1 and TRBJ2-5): KAGVTQTPRYLIKTRGQQVTLSCSPISGHRSVSWYQQTPGQGLQFLFEYFSETQRNKGNFPGRFSGRQFSNSRSEMNVSTLELGDSALYLCASSLTSGGTKETQYFGPGTRLLVL.

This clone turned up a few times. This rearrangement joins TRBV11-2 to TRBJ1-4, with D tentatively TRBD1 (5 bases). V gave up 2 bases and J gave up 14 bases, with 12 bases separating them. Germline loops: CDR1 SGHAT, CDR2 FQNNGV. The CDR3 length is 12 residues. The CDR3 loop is CASSLTGEELFF. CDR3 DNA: TGTGCCAGCAGCTTAACAGGTGAAGAGCTGTTTTTT. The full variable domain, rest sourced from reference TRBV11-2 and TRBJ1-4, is EAGVAQSPRYKIIEKRQSVAFWCNPISGHATLYWYQQILGQGPKLLIQFQNNGVVDDSQLPKDRFSAERLKGVDSTLKIQPAKLEDSAVYLCASSLTGEELFFGSGTQLSVL.

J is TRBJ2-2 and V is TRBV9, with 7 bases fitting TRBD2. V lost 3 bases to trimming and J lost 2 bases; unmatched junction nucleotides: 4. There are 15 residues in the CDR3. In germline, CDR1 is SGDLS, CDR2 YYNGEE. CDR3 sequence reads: CASSAGTINTGELFF. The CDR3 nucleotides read TGTGCCAGCAGCGCTGGGACTATAAACACCGGGGAGCTGTTTTTT.

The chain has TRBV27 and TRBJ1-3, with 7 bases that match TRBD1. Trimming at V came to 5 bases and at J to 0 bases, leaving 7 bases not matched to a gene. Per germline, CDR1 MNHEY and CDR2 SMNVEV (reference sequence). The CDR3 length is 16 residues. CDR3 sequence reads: CASSPGTVSSGNTIYF. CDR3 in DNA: TGTGCCAGCAGTCCGGGGACAGTGAGCTCTGGAAACACCATATATTTT.

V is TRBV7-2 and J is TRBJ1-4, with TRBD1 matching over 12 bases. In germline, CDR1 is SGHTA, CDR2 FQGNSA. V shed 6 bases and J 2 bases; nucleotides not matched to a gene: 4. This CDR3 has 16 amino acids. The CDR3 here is CASRSGTGGTNEKLFF. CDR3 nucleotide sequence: TGTGCCAGCAGATCAGGGACAGGGGGCACTAATGAAAAACTGTTTTTT.

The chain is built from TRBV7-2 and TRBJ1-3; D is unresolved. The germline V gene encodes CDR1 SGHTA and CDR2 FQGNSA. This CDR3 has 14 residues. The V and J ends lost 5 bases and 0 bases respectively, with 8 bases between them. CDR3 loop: CASSPGNSGNTIYF. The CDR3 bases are TGTGCCAGCAGCCCCGGGAACTCTGGAAACACCATATATTTT.

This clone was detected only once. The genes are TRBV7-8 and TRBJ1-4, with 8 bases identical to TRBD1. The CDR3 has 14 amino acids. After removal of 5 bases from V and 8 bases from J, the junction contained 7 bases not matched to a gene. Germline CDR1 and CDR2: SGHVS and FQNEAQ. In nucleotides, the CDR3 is TGTGCCAGCAGCATGCAGGGGGCGAAGGAAAAACTGTTTTTT. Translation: CASSMQGAKEKLFF.

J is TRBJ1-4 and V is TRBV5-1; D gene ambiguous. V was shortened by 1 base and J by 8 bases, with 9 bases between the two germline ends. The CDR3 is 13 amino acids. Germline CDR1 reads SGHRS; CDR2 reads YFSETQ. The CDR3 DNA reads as TGCGCCAGCAGCTTGAGTGTAGAAGAAAAACTGTTTTTT. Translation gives CASSLSVEEKLFF.

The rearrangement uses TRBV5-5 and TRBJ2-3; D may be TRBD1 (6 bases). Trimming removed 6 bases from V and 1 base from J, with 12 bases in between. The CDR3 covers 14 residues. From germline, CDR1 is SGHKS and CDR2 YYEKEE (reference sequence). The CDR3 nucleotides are TGTGCCAGCATGCAGGGGAGAGGCACAGATACGCAGTATTTT. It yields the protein CASMQGRGTDTQYF.

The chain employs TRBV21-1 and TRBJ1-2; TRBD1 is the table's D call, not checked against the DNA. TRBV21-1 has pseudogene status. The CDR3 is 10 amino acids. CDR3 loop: CASNLRGFHF. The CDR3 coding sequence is TGTGCCAGCAACCTAAGGGGCTTTCACTTC.